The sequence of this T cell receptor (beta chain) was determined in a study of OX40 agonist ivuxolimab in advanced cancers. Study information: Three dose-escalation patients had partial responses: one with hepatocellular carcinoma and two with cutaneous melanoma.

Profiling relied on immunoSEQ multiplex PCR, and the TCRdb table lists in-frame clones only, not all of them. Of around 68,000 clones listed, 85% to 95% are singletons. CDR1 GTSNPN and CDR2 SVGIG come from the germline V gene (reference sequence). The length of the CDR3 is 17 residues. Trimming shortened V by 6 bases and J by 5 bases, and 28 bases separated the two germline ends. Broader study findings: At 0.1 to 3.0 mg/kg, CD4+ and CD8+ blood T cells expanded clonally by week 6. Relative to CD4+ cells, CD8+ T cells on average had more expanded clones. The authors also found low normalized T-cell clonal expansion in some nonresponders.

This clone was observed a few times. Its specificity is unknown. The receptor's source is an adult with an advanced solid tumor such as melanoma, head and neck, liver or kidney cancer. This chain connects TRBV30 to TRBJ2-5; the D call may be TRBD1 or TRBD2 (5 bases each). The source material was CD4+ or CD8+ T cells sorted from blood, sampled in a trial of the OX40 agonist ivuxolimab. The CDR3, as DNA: TGTGCCTGTATCTCCAACCTCCCGGGACGCTACAGGGAGACCCAGTACTTC. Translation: CACISNLPGRYRETQYF.